The 7 T cell receptor beta chains listed next were all sequenced from one sample in a study of memory CD4+ T cells and cytomegalovirus serostatus (dated by TCRdb to 2018 to 2020). Single viable CD3+CD4+CD8-CD45RO+ cells were sorted as memory CD4+ T cells on a FACSAria II. Library construction relied on the immunoSEQ multiplex PCR assay. The table was pulled from immuneACCESS by TCRdb, which kept in-frame rearrangements only. Such tables lose some clones; where checked, under half of the loss comes from unresolved V genes, and the rest has no known cause. Across this sample there are approximately 40,000 clones, with about 79% seen only once. The ten largest account for roughly 6.7% of the sample. The specimen sequenced was memory CD4+ T cells from blood. The receptors originated from an adult in good health and CMV-seronegative.

The genes are TRBV28 and TRBJ1-1; D gene uncertain. The CDR3 totals 13 residues. The V and J ends lost 7 bases and 0 bases respectively, with 9 bases between them. Germline V gene data show CDR1 as MDHEN and CDR2 as SYDVKM. As DNA, the CDR3 is TGTGCCAGCATAAAACCAATGAACACTGAAGCTTTCTTT. This encodes CASIKPMNTEAFF. Supplemented by reference TRBV28 and TRBJ1-1, the full variable domain reads DVKVTQSSRYLVKRTGEKVFLECVQDMDHENMFWYRQDPGLGLRLIYFSYDVKMKEKGDIPEGYSVSREKKERFSLILESASTNQTSMYLCASIKPMNTEAFFGQGTRLTVV.

This rearrangement joins TRBV7-3 to TRBJ1-5, with D possibly being TRBD1 (5 bases). V was cut by 2 bases and J by 0 bases, with 11 bases left in between. CDR3 length equals 16 residues. CDR1 and CDR2 from the germline V gene are SGHTA and FQGTGA. The chain's CDR3 is CASSLRGSSSNQPQHF. CDR3 DNA: TGTGCCAGCAGCTTACGGGGGTCCTCTAGCAATCAGCCCCAGCATTTT.

This clone showed up just a few times. The rearrangement joins TRBV5-5 to TRBJ1-5; weak D call: TRBD1 (5 bases). CDR3 length equals 16 residues. With 3 bases removed from V and 5 bases from J, the gap between germline ends came to 18 bases. The germline V gene encodes CDR1 SGHKS and CDR2 YYEKEE (reference sequence). This CDR3 reads CASSSSSGGVHQPQHF. DNA for the CDR3: TGTGCCAGCAGCTCCTCATCCGGGGGGGTGCATCAGCCCCAGCATTTT.

The rearrangement links TRBV7-9 to TRBJ1-2; TRBD1 matches 10 bases. The CDR3 is made up of 15 amino acids. The V gene end was trimmed by 5 bases and the J gene end by 4 bases; junction bases not matched to a gene: 7. The V gene's germline CDR1 is SEHNR and CDR2 FQNEAQ (reference sequence). Here the CDR3 reads CASSPRGQGLYGYTF. CDR3 DNA: TGTGCCAGCAGCCCCCGGGGACAGGGGCTCTATGGCTACACCTTC. Using reference TRBV7-9 and TRBJ1-2 for the parts outside the CDR3, the full variable domain is DTGVSQNPRHKITKRGQNVTFRCDPISEHNRLYWYRQTLGQGPEFLTYFQNEAQLEKSRLLSDRFSAERPKGSFSTLEIQRTEQGDSAMYLCASSPRGQGLYGYTFGSGTRLTVV.

This sequence joins TRBV6-1 and TRBJ1-5; unclear D gene. There are 14 residues in the CDR3. Trimming took 1 base from V and 3 from J, leaving 7 bases between them. Germline lookup yields CDR1 MNHNS and CDR2 SASEGT. CDR3 coding DNA: TGTGCCAGCAGTGAAGGGGCGGCCAATCAGCCCCAGCATTTT. Encoded protein: CASSEGAANQPQHF.

J is TRBJ2-5 and V is TRBV5-1; 8 bases match TRBD2. The CDR3 spans 14 residues. Germline V gene data show CDR1 as SGHRS and CDR2 as YFSETQ. CDR3 in DNA: TGCGCATCACAAGTCGGGACTAGCCAAGAGACCCAGTACTTC. This codes for CASQVGTSQETQYF.

This sequence joins TRBV10-2 and TRBJ2-1, with D tentatively TRBD2 (6 bases). The germline CDR1 and CDR2 sequences are WSHSY and SAAADI. The germline V and J ends were trimmed by 9 bases and 9 bases, with 21 bases remaining between them. This CDR3 is 14 amino acids long. For the CDR3, the DNA is TGCGCCAGTAGGGACTCCGGCATTTTTGGTGAGCAGTTCTTC. Translation gives CASRDSGIFGEQFF.